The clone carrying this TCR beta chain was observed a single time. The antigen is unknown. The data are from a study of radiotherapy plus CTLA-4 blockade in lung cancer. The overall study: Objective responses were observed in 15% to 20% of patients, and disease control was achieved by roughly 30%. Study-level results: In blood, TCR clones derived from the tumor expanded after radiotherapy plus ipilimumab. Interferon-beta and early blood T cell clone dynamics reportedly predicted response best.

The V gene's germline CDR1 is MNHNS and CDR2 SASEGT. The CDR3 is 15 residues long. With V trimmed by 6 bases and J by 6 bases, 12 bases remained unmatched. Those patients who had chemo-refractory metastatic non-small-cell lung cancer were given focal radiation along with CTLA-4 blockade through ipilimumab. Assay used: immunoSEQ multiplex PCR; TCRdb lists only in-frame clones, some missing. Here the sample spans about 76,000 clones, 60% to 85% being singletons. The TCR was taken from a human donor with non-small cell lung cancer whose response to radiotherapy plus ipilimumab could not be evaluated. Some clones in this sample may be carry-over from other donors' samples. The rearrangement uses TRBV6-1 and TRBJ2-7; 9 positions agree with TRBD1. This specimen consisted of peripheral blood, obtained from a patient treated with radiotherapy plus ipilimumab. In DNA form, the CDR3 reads TGTGCCAGCAGCCGAGGGAGGACAGGGGCCGTCGAGCAGTACTTC. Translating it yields CASSRGRTGAVEQYF.